The 3 T cell receptor beta chains listed next were all sequenced from one sample in a study of blood T cell repertoires in COVID-19. Sequencing was performed with immunoSEQ multiplex PCR; in TCRdb, only in-frame clones are kept and a portion is missing. The sample includes roughly 100,000 clones, approximately 80% of them seen just once. What was sequenced was peripheral blood. These TCRs come from a woman aged 55-70 years with acute or convalescent COVID-19.

This chain joins TRBV2 and TRBJ2-1; 13 nucleotides match TRBD2. CDR1 is SNHLY and CDR2 is FYNNEI in the germline V gene. CDR3 size: 15 residues. With 8 bases clipped from V and 4 bases from J, the junction kept 5 bases outside the gene matches. The CDR3 nucleotides read TGTGCCAGCGGCCGGACTAGCGGGGGTTACAATGAGCAGTTCTTC. This translates into CASGRTSGGYNEQFF.

The V call is TRBV2, the J call TRBJ1-5, with a tentative D call TRBD1 (6 bases). The germline V gene encodes CDR1 SNHLY and CDR2 FYNNEI. V shed 6 bases and J shed 4 bases, with 13 bases lying between them. The CDR3 consists of 14 residues. The CDR3 DNA reads TGTGCCAGCAGCCAACAGGGTTGGAATCAGCCCCAGCATTTT. Protein sequence: CASSQQGWNQPQHF.

The rearrangement links TRBV11-1 to TRBJ1-2; the match to TRBD1 covers 9 bases. Per germline, CDR1 SGHAT and CDR2 FQDESV (reference sequence). The CDR3 contains 13 residues. The V segment lost 5 bases and the J segment 4 bases; nucleotides outside the gene matches: 2. CDR3 region: CASSGTGSYGYTF. The DNA for the CDR3 is TGTGCCAGCAGCGGGACAGGGTCCTATGGCTACACCTTC.